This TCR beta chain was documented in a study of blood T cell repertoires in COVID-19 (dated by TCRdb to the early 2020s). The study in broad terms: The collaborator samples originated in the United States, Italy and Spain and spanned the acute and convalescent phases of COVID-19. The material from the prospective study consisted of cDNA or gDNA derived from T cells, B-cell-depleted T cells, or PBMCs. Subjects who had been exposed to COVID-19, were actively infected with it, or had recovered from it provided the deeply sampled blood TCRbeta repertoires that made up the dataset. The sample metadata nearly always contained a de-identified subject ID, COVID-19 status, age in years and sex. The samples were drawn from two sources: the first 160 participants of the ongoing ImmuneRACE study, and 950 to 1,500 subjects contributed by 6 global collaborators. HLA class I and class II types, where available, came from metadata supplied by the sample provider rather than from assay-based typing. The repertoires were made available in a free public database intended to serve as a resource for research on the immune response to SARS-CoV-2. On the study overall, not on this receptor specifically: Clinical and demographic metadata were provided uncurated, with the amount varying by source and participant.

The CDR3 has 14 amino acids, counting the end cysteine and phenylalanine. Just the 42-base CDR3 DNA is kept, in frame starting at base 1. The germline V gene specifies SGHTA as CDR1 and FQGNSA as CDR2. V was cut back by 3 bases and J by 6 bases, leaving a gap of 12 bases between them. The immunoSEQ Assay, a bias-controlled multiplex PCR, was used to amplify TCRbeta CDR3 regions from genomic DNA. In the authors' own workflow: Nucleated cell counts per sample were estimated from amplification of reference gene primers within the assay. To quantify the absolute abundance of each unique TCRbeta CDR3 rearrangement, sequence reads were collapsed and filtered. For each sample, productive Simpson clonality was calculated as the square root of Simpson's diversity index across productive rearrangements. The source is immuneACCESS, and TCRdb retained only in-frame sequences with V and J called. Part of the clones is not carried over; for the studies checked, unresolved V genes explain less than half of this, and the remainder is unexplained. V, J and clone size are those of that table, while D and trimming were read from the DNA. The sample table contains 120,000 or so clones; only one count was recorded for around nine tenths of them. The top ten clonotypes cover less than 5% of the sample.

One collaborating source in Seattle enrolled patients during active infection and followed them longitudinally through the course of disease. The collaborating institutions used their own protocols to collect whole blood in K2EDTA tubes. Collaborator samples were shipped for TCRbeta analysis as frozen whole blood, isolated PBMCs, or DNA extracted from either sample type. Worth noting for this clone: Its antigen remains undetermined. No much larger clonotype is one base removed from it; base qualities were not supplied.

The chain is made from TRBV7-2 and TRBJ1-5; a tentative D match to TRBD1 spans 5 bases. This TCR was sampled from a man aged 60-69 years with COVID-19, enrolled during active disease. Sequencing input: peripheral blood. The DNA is TGTGCCAGCAGCTTGGGGGGGGTTGGTCAGCCCCAGCATTTT. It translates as CASSLGGVGQPQHF.